This TCR beta chain was recorded in a study of shared clonotypes between healthy human individuals. Study findings and constraints: Sharing across several donors was seen in 4.5% to 6.5% of naive CD4 clonotypes. Generally, estimated richness proved larger in naive subsets than it did in memory subsets.

The CDR3 is made up of 15 amino acids. CDR1 and CDR2 (germline): SGHDT, YYEEEE. Trimming left V 2 bases short and J 2 bases short, with 11 bases between. In the case of this clone: Its antigen is unidentified.

Positively selected for CCR7, the CD45RO-negative cells used as naive CD8 cells excluded terminally differentiated effector memory CD45RA+ cells. Only Caucasian adults living in Nashville, Tennessee served as donors. The authors ran the assay at deep level. The data were produced by immunoSEQ multiplex PCR, yet TCRdb's version contains in-frame clones alone and is incomplete. There are fewer than 850,000 clones in the sample; approximately 96% occur only once, and less than 0.25% lies in the top ten. The TCR comes from a man aged 25 to 40 in good health. Sequenced sample: naive CD8+ T cells sorted from blood. The rearrangement uses TRBV5-6 and TRBJ1-5; D possibly corresponds to TRBD1 (5 bases). The DNA of the CDR3 is TGTGCCAGCAGCTTACAGGCTTTCGGCAATCAGCCCCAGCATTTT. Its protein product is CASSLQAFGNQPQHF.